The clone carrying this TCR beta chain appeared a few times. TCRdb called the RT-PCR reads again in MiXCR, with one record for every CDR3 protein. The repertoire holds more than 550,000 distinct CDR3 sequences, approximately 15% seen once, with just over 3.5% in the top ten. The sequence was obtained from a female donor in good health, serving as a healthy control. Sequenced input: memory CD4+ T cells from blood.

In DNA, the CDR3 is TGTGCCAGCAGCCAGAGGCGAACCGGGGAGCTGTTTTTT. Protein: CASSQRRTGELFF. The chain recombines TRBV3-1 with TRBJ2-2; D not certain. This CDR3 is built from 13 residues. Germline V gives CDR1 LGHDT, CDR2 YNNKEL (reference sequence). The V end lost 3 bases, the J end lost 5 bases, and 7 bases lay between the germline ends. Full variable domain (missing parts from reference TRBV3-1 and TRBJ2-2): DTAVSQTPKYLVTQMGNDKSIKCEQNLGHDTMYWYKQDSKKFLKIMFSYNNKELIINETVPNRFSPKSPDKAHLNLHINSLELGDSAVYFCASSQRRTGELFFGEGSRLTVL.